Below are 29 T cell receptor beta chains sequenced from a single sample in a study of shared clonotypes between healthy human individuals. The data were produced by immunoSEQ multiplex PCR, yet TCRdb's version contains in-frame clones alone and is incomplete. The sample shows 550,000 to 850,000 clones, roughly two thirds of them seen only once. The specimen sequenced was memory CD4+ T cells sorted from blood. Specified subset: CD45RA-negative fraction. Receptor source: a woman in her twenties or thirties in good health.

This clone was detected once. The rearrangement joins TRBV5-4 to TRBJ2-2; D might be TRBD1 or TRBD2, each matching 6 bases. The V end was cut by 6 bases, the J end by 5 bases, with 17 bases between. The CDR3 sequence is 15 residues long. Germline V gives CDR1 SGHNT, CDR2 YYREEE (reference sequence). CDR3 nucleotide sequence: TGTGCCAGCACCCTGGGGGCGGGGAGGACCGGGGAGCTGTTTTTT. Translated, it gives CASTLGAGRTGELFF. Variable domain in full (rest from reference TRBV5-4 and TRBJ2-2): ETGVTQSPTHLIKTRGQQVTLRCSSQSGHNTVSWYQQALGQGPQFIFQYYREEENGRGNFPPRFSGLQFPNYSSELNVNALELDDSALYLCASTLGAGRTGELFFGEGSRLTVL.

The chain recombines TRBV30 with TRBJ2-2; 11 nucleotides line up with TRBD2. Trimming took 0 bases from V and 1 from J; bases not matched to a gene: 7. The CDR3 consists of 18 residues. The germline gives CDR1 GTSNPN, CDR2 SVGIG (reference sequence). Written as DNA, the CDR3 is TGTGCCTGGAGTGTACGGGGTAGCGGGAGGGAGAACACCGGGGAGCTGTTTTTT. Translating gives CAWSVRGSGRENTGELFF.

Only one count was recorded for this clone. The chain has TRBV11-2 and TRBJ1-5, with 9 bases matching TRBD1. The CDR3 length is 15 residues. Germline CDR1 SGHAT, CDR2 FQNNGV. The junction had 2 bases not matched to a gene; V was cut back by 2 bases and J by 3 bases. The CDR3 loop reads CASSLTGGANQPQHF. The CDR3 DNA sequence: TGTGCCAGCAGCTTAACAGGGGGCGCCAATCAGCCCCAGCATTTT.

The chain carries TRBV6-5 and TRBJ1-1; perhaps TRBD1 as D (6 bases). V was pared by 2 bases and J by 5 bases, with 15 bases between. The CDR3 loop spans 15 amino acids. Germline V gene sequence: CDR1 MNHEY, CDR2 SVGAGI. The CDR3 is CASSYGGGAGTEAFF. The CDR3 DNA sequence: TGTGCCAGCAGTTACGGGGGGGGCGCGGGGACTGAAGCTTTCTTT.

The chain employs TRBV7-6 and TRBJ2-5; TRBD1 might be the D (5 bases). Trimming removed 3 bases at V and 2 bases at J, with 13 bases between. CDR3 length equals 15 residues. Germline V lookup: CDR1 SGHVS, CDR2 FNYEAQ. In nucleotides, the CDR3 is TGTGCCAGCAGCTTGGGGCCAGGCAGGCAAGAGACCCAGTACTTC. Encoded protein: CASSLGPGRQETQYF.

This sequence joins TRBV28 and TRBJ2-5; 7 bases fit TRBD1. V gave up 2 bases and J gave up 14 bases; unmatched junction bases: 11. Germline V gene sequence: CDR1 MDHEN, CDR2 SYDVKM. The CDR3 length is 13 residues. The CDR3 reads CASSLLTGQAPYF. Here the CDR3 DNA reads TGTGCCAGCAGTTTACTTACTGGACAGGCGCCCTACTTC.

This clone was seen a single time. CDR3 bases: TGCGCCAGCAGCCAAGAAGAAGTAGGGACCCAGTACTTC. Translating it yields CASSQEEVGTQYF. The rearrangement joins TRBV4-1 to TRBJ2-5, with D unresolved. The CDR3 has 13 amino acids. Germline V gene data show CDR1 as MGHRA and CDR2 as YSYEKL. Trimming cost V 0 bases and J 7 bases, with 9 bases left between them.

Remarks on this clone: Other DNA sequences in the sample encode the same CDR3. The chain carries TRBV2 and TRBJ2-5, with D hard to call. The CDR3 has 12 amino acids. The ends were cut back, 5 bases at V and 4 bases at J, with 8 bases in the middle. CDR1 is SNHLY and CDR2 is FYNNEI in the germline V gene. The CDR3 loop reads CASSRVRETQYF. In DNA, the CDR3 is TGTGCCAGCAGTCGGGTGAGAGAGACCCAGTACTTC.

This chain joins TRBV5-4 and TRBJ2-1; D not certain. Germline V gives CDR1 SGHNT, CDR2 YYREEE (reference sequence). There are 13 residues in the CDR3. The V and J ends lost 4 bases and 5 bases respectively, with 10 bases between them. CDR3 loop: CASSASNDNEQFF. The CDR3 DNA reads TGTGCCAGCAGCGCTAGTAATGACAATGAGCAGTTCTTC.

The chain uses TRBV18 and TRBJ2-7, with D possibly matching TRBD2 (6 bases). The CDR3 is 15 residues long. Trimming removed 1 base from V and 2 bases from J, with 12 bases in between. The V gene's germline CDR1 is KGHSH and CDR2 LQKENI. Written as DNA, the CDR3 is TGTGCCAGCTCACCACGAGACGGGAGACCCTACGAGCAGTACTTC. Translated: CASSPRDGRPYEQYF. Complete variable domain (other parts from reference TRBV18 and TRBJ2-7): NAGVMQNPRHLVRRRGQEARLRCSPMKGHSHVYWYRQLPEEGLKFMVYLQKENIIDESGMPKERFSAEFPKEGPSILRIQQVVRGDSAAYFCASSPRDGRPYEQYFGPGTRLTVT.

The chain uses TRBV18 and TRBJ1-1; the D gene is possibly TRBD1 (5 bases). CDR1 and CDR2 (germline): KGHSH, LQKENI. The CDR3 runs to 15 residues. The V end lost 2 bases, the J end lost 5 bases, and 15 bases lay between the germline ends. The CDR3: CASSPSWGGDTEAFF. In DNA form, the CDR3 reads TGTGCCAGCTCACCATCTTGGGGGGGAGATACTGAAGCTTTCTTT.

The chain is built from TRBV5-4 and TRBJ2-5; the match to TRBD1 covers 12 bases. The length of the CDR3 is 16 residues. Germline V CDR1 and CDR2: SGHNT, YYREEE (reference sequence). Unmatched junction bases numbered 9, after V lost 4 bases and J lost 5 bases. CDR3 DNA sequence: TGTGCCAGCAGCCGACCGGGACAGGGGGCAGGGGAGACCCAGTACTTC. It codes for CASSRPGQGAGETQYF.

To note about this clone: The sample has other DNA sequences that encode this CDR3 too. V and J are TRBV28 and TRBJ2-7; 11 bases match TRBD1. Per the germline V gene, CDR1 is MDHEN and CDR2 is SYDVKM. This CDR3 is built from 13 residues. The J segment lost 6 bases and the V segment lost 4 bases, leaving 2 bases of the junction unmatched. CDR3 nucleotides: TGTGCCAGCAGTTCGGGACAGGGGGGCGAGCAGTACTTC. Its protein is CASSSGQGGEQYF.

The genes are TRBV11-2 and TRBJ2-2; no firm D call. V lost 5 bases to trimming and J lost 6 bases, with 16 bases between them. The CDR3 runs to 15 residues. Germline values: CDR1 SGHAT, CDR2 FQNNGV. The CDR3 nucleotides are TGTGCCAGCAGCCCCCTGGTACGGGCATCCGGGGAGCTGTTTTTT. Its protein is CASSPLVRASGELFF.

Remarks on this clone: A read error is the likely source, as a far larger clone sits one nucleotide away. The rearrangement links TRBV19 to TRBJ2-3, with D possibly being TRBD1 (5 bases). Germline V gives CDR1 LNHDA, CDR2 SQIVND (reference sequence). The ends were cut back, 3 bases at V and 4 bases at J, with 17 bases in the middle. The CDR3 runs 16 residues. CDR3 nucleotide sequence: TGTGCCAGTAGTATCGAAGGGGCAAGGTCGGCAGATACGCAGTATTTT. Residues: CASSIEGARSADTQYF.

Points on this clone: In the same sample, other DNA sequences code for this CDR3. This chain uses TRBV5-1 with TRBJ2-1; D is unresolved. Germline V gene lookup returns CDR1 SGHRS and CDR2 YFSETQ. There are 14 residues in the CDR3. Trimming took off 1 base at V and 5 bases at J, with 10 bases between the two ends. CDR3 amino acids: CASSLRDPNNEQFF. The DNA of the CDR3 is TGCGCCAGCAGCTTGAGGGATCCAAACAATGAGCAGTTCTTC.

This clone was found a few times. V and J are TRBV5-4 and TRBJ1-3; no clear D. The V gene lost 0 bases and the J gene lost 2 bases, with 3 bases spanning the gap. This CDR3 comprises 13 residues. The germline gives CDR1 SGHNT, CDR2 YYREEE (reference sequence). The CDR3 protein is CASSLGTGNTIYF. CDR3 bases: TGTGCCAGCAGCTTGGGAACTGGAAACACCATATATTTT.

About this clone itself: The same CDR3 arises from other DNA sequences in this sample as well. This chain uses TRBV28 with TRBJ1-2; D call uncertain. V lost 3 bases to trimming and J lost 1 base, with 3 bases between them. This CDR3 comprises 12 residues. CDR1 and CDR2 from the germline V gene are MDHEN and SYDVKM. CDR3 amino acids: CASSFGNYGYTF. The CDR3 DNA sequence: TGTGCCAGCAGTTTCGGTAACTATGGCTACACCTTC.

This clone was counted at least ten times. The CDR3 nucleotides read TGTGCCAGCAGCTCCCTCGCTCTGACTAGCGGTTCTGAGGGCGATGAGCAGTTCTTC. It specifies CASSSLALTSGSEGDEQFF. V and J are TRBV7-2 and TRBJ2-1; TRBD2 agrees at 9 bases. This CDR3 is built from 19 residues. Germline lookup yields CDR1 SGHTA and CDR2 FQGNSA. V trimming: 4 bases; J trimming: 8 bases; junction bases outside the gene matches: 21. The whole variable domain, filled in from reference TRBV7-2 and TRBJ2-1, reads GAGVSQSPSNKVTEKGKDVELRCDPISGHTALYWYRQSLGQGLEFLIYFQGNSAPDKSGLPSDRFSAERTGGSVSTLTIQRTQQEDSAVYLCASSSLALTSGSEGDEQFFGPGTRLTVL.

The V call is TRBV6-4, the J call TRBJ2-3; 8 bases agree with TRBD1. Germline CDR1 and CDR2: MRHNA and SNTAGT. The CDR3 sequence is 15 residues long. With 2 bases clipped from V and 5 bases from J, the junction kept 6 bases outside the gene matches. CDR3 nucleotide sequence: TGTGCCAGCAGTGACGGGTTACAGGGGGTAGATACGCAGTATTTT. Amino acid sequence: CASSDGLQGVDTQYF.

The chain employs TRBV6-1 and TRBJ1-1; 12 positions agree with TRBD1. The CDR3 contains 15 residues. The germline gives CDR1 MNHNS, CDR2 SASEGT. The V segment lost 7 bases and the J segment 7 bases; nucleotides outside the gene matches: 10. The CDR3, as DNA: TGTGCCAGCATCCCGGGACAGGGGGCCCTCAATGAAGCTTTCTTT. The encoded protein is CASIPGQGALNEAFF.

V is TRBV25-1 and J is TRBJ2-1; 7 nucleotides line up with TRBD2. This CDR3 contains 14 residues. The germline gives CDR1 MGHDK, CDR2 SYGVNS. Trimming took 5 bases from V and 10 from J; bases not matched to a gene: 11. Written as DNA, the CDR3 is TGTGCCAGCAGTCCCACTAGCGCCCTCGGGGAGCAGTTCTTC. Its protein is CASSPTSALGEQFF.

In DNA form, the CDR3 reads TGTGCCAGCAGTGAAGTGACACCGAATCAGCCCCAGCATTTT. Encoded protein: CASSEVTPNQPQHF. The rearrangement uses TRBV2 and TRBJ1-5; unclear D gene. The CDR3 length is 14 residues. Germline V gene data show CDR1 as SNHLY and CDR2 as FYNNEI. The V and J ends lost 1 base and 4 bases respectively, with 8 bases between them.

This chain uses TRBV6-6 with TRBJ2-7, with a tentative D call TRBD1 (6 bases). The CDR3 totals 15 residues. Germline CDR1 MNHNY, CDR2 SVGAGI (reference sequence). Trimming cost V 3 bases and J 2 bases, with 14 bases left between them. The CDR3 protein is CASSYLAGVTYEQYF. The CDR3 nucleotides read TGTGCCAGCAGTTATCTGGCAGGGGTGACCTACGAGCAGTACTTC.

This chain links TRBV27 with TRBJ2-7; 7 nucleotides agree with TRBD1. With V trimmed by 4 bases and J by 2 bases, 8 bases remained unmatched. CDR1 is MNHEY, CDR2 SMNVEV, per germline (reference sequence). This CDR3 comprises 15 residues. CDR3 sequence reads: CASSSQTGTPYEQYF. DNA for the CDR3: TGTGCCAGCAGTTCTCAGACAGGGACCCCCTACGAGCAGTACTTC.

The CDR3 protein is CASIKTSGIEQYF. CDR3 nucleotides: TGTGCCAGCATAAAGACTAGCGGCATCGAGCAGTACTTC. The chain combines TRBV28 with TRBJ2-7; 9 bases line up with TRBD2. From germline, CDR1 is MDHEN and CDR2 SYDVKM. This CDR3 is built from 13 residues. The trim removed 7 bases at V and 6 bases at J, leaving 7 bases unmatched.

V is TRBV7-3 and J is TRBJ2-2, with D uncertain. CDR1 and CDR2 (germline): SGHTA, FQGTGA. The CDR3 has 14 amino acids. V lost 1 base and J lost 2, with 5 bases in between. CDR3 DNA: TGTGCCAGCAGCTTAAGGTTTAACACCGGGGAGCTGTTTTTT. Amino acids: CASSLRFNTGELFF.

The V gene is TRBV7-9, the J gene TRBJ2-2; no clear D. The CDR3 is 15 residues long. CDR1 and CDR2 from the germline V gene are SEHNR and FQNEAQ (reference sequence). Between the trimmed V and J ends, which lost 6 bases and 6 bases, there was a span of 17 bases. The chain's CDR3 is CASSPPRAISGELFF. The CDR3 DNA follows: TGTGCCAGCAGTCCCCCCCGGGCTATCTCCGGGGAGCTGTTTTTT.

To note about this clone: This sample also contains other DNA sequences that code for the same CDR3. The V gene is TRBV19, the J gene TRBJ1-5; D is undetermined. Trimming cost V 1 base and J 4 bases, with 5 bases left between them. The CDR3 length is 13 residues. Germline CDR1 reads LNHDA; CDR2 reads SQIVND (reference sequence). This chain's CDR3 is CASSIAVNQPQHF. The CDR3 nucleotides read TGTGCCAGTAGTATAGCTGTGAATCAGCCCCAGCATTTT.